A selection of T cell receptor beta chains follows, all from one sample in a study of cytomegalovirus exposure and HLA in healthy donors. TCRdb's table, derived via immunoSEQ multiplex PCR, lists solely in-frame clones and lacks some. The sample holds approximately 110,000 clones, 60% to 80% seen once. Sequencing was carried out using PBMCs. The source of these receptors is a man aged 18 to 35 in good health and CMV-seropositive. Both conserved end residues are part of each CDR3. Fields, in order: CDR3 protein, V gene, clone size, J gene. Clone sizes are given selectively: once, few, many, or a class where the clone is expanded.

CDR3aa: CASSGGLGQETQYF
v_gene: TRBV9
abundance: NA
j_gene: TRBJ2-5

CDR3aa: CASTRQENTGELFF
v_gene: TRBV6-5
abundance: NA
j_gene: TRBJ2-2

CDR3aa: CASSLGATGNGYTF
v_gene: TRBV5-1
abundance: NA
j_gene: TRBJ1-2

CDR3aa: CASSRGLAGTSASSYNEQFF
v_gene: TRBV28
abundance: NA
j_gene: TRBJ2-1

CDR3aa: CASSPPDYFINFSNQPQHF
v_gene: TRBV6-9
abundance: NA
j_gene: TRBJ1-5

CDR3aa: CASSPSLGRSNYGYTF
v_gene: TRBV18
abundance: few
j_gene: TRBJ1-2

CDR3aa: CASSSHDPEAFF
v_gene: TRBV7-2
abundance: NA
j_gene: TRBJ1-1

CDR3aa: CASSYSFCRDKNTEAFF
v_gene: TRBV6-7
abundance: NA
j_gene: TRBJ1-1

CDR3aa: CASSAPGTSRRTIYF
v_gene: TRBV5-4
abundance: NA
j_gene: TRBJ1-3

CDR3aa: CASSRQGEVINIQYF
v_gene: TRBV28
abundance: once
j_gene: TRBJ2-4

CDR3aa: CASSWGDRGYNEQFF
v_gene: TRBV5-1
abundance: NA
j_gene: TRBJ2-1

CDR3aa: CASSFRFGEQFF
v_gene: TRBV28
abundance: NA
j_gene: TRBJ2-1

CDR3aa: CASSSGTGPETQYF
v_gene: TRBV5-1
abundance: NA
j_gene: TRBJ2-5

CDR3aa: CASSWGAYPTEKLFF
v_gene: TRBV11-3
abundance: NA
j_gene: TRBJ1-4

CDR3aa: CSTMVSSEQYF
v_gene: TRBV29-1
abundance: once
j_gene: TRBJ2-7

CDR3aa: CASSVDRFDYAFF
v_gene: TRBV7-3
abundance: few
j_gene: TRBJ1-1

CDR3aa: CASSPGQLRNQPQHF
v_gene: TRBV11-2
abundance: NA
j_gene: TRBJ1-5

CDR3aa: CASSDEDRPFYGYTF
v_gene: TRBV6-4
abundance: NA
j_gene: TRBJ1-2

CDR3aa: CASSEPASGQDEQFF
v_gene: TRBV25-1
abundance: NA
j_gene: TRBJ2-1

CDR3aa: CASSPDRAGNTIYF
v_gene: TRBV18
abundance: NA
j_gene: TRBJ1-3

CDR3aa: CASSLGTGGPNQPQHF
v_gene: TRBV5-1
abundance: few
j_gene: TRBJ1-5

CDR3aa: CASSPAGYLETQYF
v_gene: TRBV28
abundance: NA
j_gene: TRBJ2-5

CDR3aa: CASRTTSGGWQETQYF
v_gene: TRBV5-1
abundance: NA
j_gene: TRBJ2-5

CDR3aa: CASSVGWRGANVLTF
v_gene: TRBV9
abundance: NA
j_gene: TRBJ2-6

CDR3aa: CASRYQGVKETQYF
v_gene: TRBV5-6
abundance: NA
j_gene: TRBJ2-5

CDR3aa: CASGGTVVSGNTIYF
v_gene: TRBV9
abundance: NA
j_gene: TRBJ1-3

CDR3aa: CASSYQRQGSYEQYF
v_gene: TRBV6-5
abundance: NA
j_gene: TRBJ2-7

CDR3aa: CASSESSGGTMQETQYF
v_gene: TRBV10-2
abundance: NA
j_gene: TRBJ2-5

CDR3aa: CASRTGNSYEQYF
v_gene: TRBV7-2
abundance: NA
j_gene: TRBJ2-7

CDR3aa: CASWVASGRPDTQYF
v_gene: TRBV6-1
abundance: NA
j_gene: TRBJ2-3

CDR3aa: CASSATTGVNTEAFF
v_gene: TRBV11-2
abundance: NA
j_gene: TRBJ1-1

CDR3aa: CASSFGGAPSSYNEQFF
v_gene: TRBV28
abundance: NA
j_gene: TRBJ2-1

CDR3aa: CASSERSLNYGYTF
v_gene: TRBV2
abundance: NA
j_gene: TRBJ1-2

CDR3aa: CASSSQGEPTYEQYF
v_gene: TRBV5-1
abundance: NA
j_gene: TRBJ2-7

CDR3aa: CASSLGGSGVNTEAFF
v_gene: TRBV11-2
abundance: NA
j_gene: TRBJ1-1

CDR3aa: CASSLGWEYEQYF
v_gene: TRBV27
abundance: few
j_gene: TRBJ2-7

CDR3aa: CASTLTGPQKLNYGYTF
v_gene: TRBV5-6
abundance: NA
j_gene: TRBJ1-2

CDR3aa: CASRAGTGVNQPQHF
v_gene: TRBV7-9
abundance: NA
j_gene: TRBJ1-5

CDR3aa: CASSDSDRGMVGYTF
v_gene: TRBV2
abundance: NA
j_gene: TRBJ1-2

CDR3aa: CATSWDSNYGYTF
v_gene: TRBV15
abundance: NA
j_gene: TRBJ1-2

CDR3aa: CASSHRDKNTGELFF
v_gene: TRBV5-5
abundance: NA
j_gene: TRBJ2-2

CDR3aa: CASSPIQGIRQPQHF
v_gene: TRBV6-5
abundance: NA
j_gene: TRBJ1-5

CDR3aa: CASSQKTGHYGYTF
v_gene: TRBV4-1
abundance: NA
j_gene: TRBJ1-2

CDR3aa: CASSESVGGGTDTQYF
v_gene: TRBV10-1
abundance: NA
j_gene: TRBJ2-3

CDR3aa: CAISDFEDTQYF
v_gene: TRBV10-3
abundance: NA
j_gene: TRBJ2-3

CDR3aa: CASSMDLSDTQYF
v_gene: TRBV19
abundance: few
j_gene: TRBJ2-3

CDR3aa: CASSTPQGSGYTF
v_gene: TRBV7-9
abundance: NA
j_gene: TRBJ1-2

CDR3aa: CASSHESGPGELFF
v_gene: TRBV4-1
abundance: NA
j_gene: TRBJ2-2

CDR3aa: CASSIILTGYSNQPQHF
v_gene: TRBV19
abundance: NA
j_gene: TRBJ1-5